The 32 T cell receptor beta chains in this list originate from one sample, sequenced in a study of T cell responses to AZD1222 COVID-19 vaccine. Measured with immunoSEQ multiplex PCR; TCRdb has only the in-frame clones, and not every one. The repertoire holds 150,000 or so clones, over 85% seen once, with 15% to 20% in the top ten. The sample in question was peripheral blood, obtained on day 0 of AZD1222 vaccination. These receptors were taken from an adult in good health.

V gene TRBV29-1 combines with J gene TRBJ2-3; tentative D call: TRBD2 (5 bases). The CDR3 length is 12 residues. From germline, CDR1 is SQVTM and CDR2 ANQGSEA. Trimming took off 7 bases at V and 3 bases at J, with 11 bases between the two ends. The CDR3 bases are TGCAGCGCCGAGCGGCCTACAGATACGCAGTATTTT. Translation gives CSAERPTDTQYF.

The rearrangement links TRBV7-2 to TRBJ1-6; D remains unclear. The CDR3 is made up of 14 amino acids. The ends were cut back, 5 bases at V and 4 bases at J, with 9 bases in the middle. The germline V gene encodes CDR1 SGHTA and CDR2 FQGNSA. The CDR3 spells CASSVQIYNSPLHF. The CDR3 DNA reads TGTGCCAGCAGCGTACAGATTTATAATTCACCCCTCCACTTT.

This chain uses TRBV19 with TRBJ1-1; the D gene is possibly TRBD1 (5 bases). Germline CDR1 reads LNHDA; CDR2 reads SQIVND (reference sequence). This CDR3 spans 13 amino acids. V lost 8 bases and J 4 bases, leaving 14 bases between the germline ends. This chain's CDR3 is CASSLRGTTEAFF. The CDR3 coding sequence is TGTGCCAGTTCTCTTCGAGGGACCACTGAAGCTTTCTTT.

The chain has TRBV6-2 or TRBV6-3 and TRBJ2-2; D unresolved. The germline V gene has CDR1 MNHEY and CDR2 SVGEGT. The length of the CDR3 is 13 residues. V was pared by 11 bases and J by 5 bases, with 15 bases between. CDR3 sequence (DNA): TGTGCCGGAAGTTCCCTGGGAACCGGGGAGCTGTTTTTT. Protein: CAGSSLGTGELFF.

The chain links TRBV7-2 to TRBJ1-3; D remains unclear. This CDR3 comprises 13 residues. V was clipped by 5 bases and J by 7 bases, with 12 bases between them. Germline V CDR1 and CDR2: SGHTA, FQGNSA. The CDR3: CASSVVEANTIYF. DNA of the CDR3: TGTGCCAGCAGCGTAGTGGAGGCTAACACCATATATTTT.

The chain combines TRBV9 with TRBJ2-7, with D possibly matching TRBD2 (5 bases). The V end lost 0 bases, the J end lost 0 bases, and 13 bases lay between the germline ends. The CDR3 has 16 amino acids. Germline V gives CDR1 SGDLS, CDR2 YYNGEE. This chain's CDR3 is CASSVGGGSSSYEQYF. The DNA of the CDR3 is TGTGCCAGCAGCGTAGGCGGAGGATCAAGCTCCTACGAGCAGTACTTC.

This chain joins TRBV29-1 and TRBJ2-1; D unclear. The CDR3 runs 13 residues. Germline assignment: CDR1 SQVTM and CDR2 ANQGSEA. V lost 3 bases and J 0 bases, leaving 6 bases between the germline ends. The CDR3 loop is CSVDRSSYNEQFF. In nucleotides, the CDR3 is TGCAGCGTTGACCGCAGCTCCTACAATGAGCAGTTCTTC.

The chain has TRBV10-3 and TRBJ2-2; TRBD1 matches at 10 bases. Germline V gives CDR1 ENHRY, CDR2 SYGVKD. This CDR3 has 15 residues. J gave up 7 bases and V 6 bases, and 8 bases lay outside the gene matches. The CDR3 sequence is CAISPGQGLSGELFF. CDR3 bases: TGTGCCATCAGCCCGGGACAGGGGCTGAGCGGGGAGCTGTTTTTT.

This clone was seen only a few times. The V call is TRBV11-3, the J call TRBJ2-7; D is ambiguous. The length of the CDR3 is 13 residues. Looked up from germline, CDR1 is SGHNT and CDR2 is YENEEA. V lost 3 bases and J 9 bases, leaving 15 bases between the germline ends. Here the CDR3 reads CASSFYQTRWQYF. In DNA, the CDR3 is TGTGCCAGCAGCTTTTATCAAACCAGGTGGCAGTACTTC.

The chain couples TRBV4-1 to TRBJ1-6; D unresolved. V lost 2 bases and J 0 bases, leaving 8 bases between the germline ends. From germline, CDR1 is MGHRA and CDR2 YSYEKL. CDR3 length equals 16 residues. CDR3 in amino acids: CASSQSTSSYNSPLHF. CDR3 bases: TGCGCCAGCAGCCAATCGACGAGCTCCTATAATTCACCCCTCCACTTT.

The chain recombines TRBV3-1 (or the pseudogene TRBV3-2) with TRBJ1-1; 7 nucleotides agree with TRBD1. CDR3 length equals 14 residues. J lost 3 bases, V lost 8 bases, and 9 bases had no gene match. Per the germline V gene, CDR1 is LGHDT and CDR2 is YNNKEL (reference sequence). In nucleotides, the CDR3 is TGTGCCAGCCGGGGGACAGACACCTACACTGAAGCTTTCTTT. This codes for CASRGTDTYTEAFF.

V gene TRBV9 combines with J gene TRBJ2-5; D not resolved. CDR1 and CDR2 (germline): SGDLS, YYNGEE. This CDR3 has 14 residues. V lost 0 bases, J lost 7 bases, and 13 bases lay in between. The CDR3 spells CASSVAESVGTQYF. DNA for the CDR3: TGTGCCAGCAGCGTAGCAGAGTCGGTGGGGACCCAGTACTTC.

The chain is built from TRBV28 and TRBJ1-2; D ambiguous. Germline V lookup: CDR1 MDHEN, CDR2 SYDVKM. V gave up 2 bases and J gave up 10 bases, with 11 bases separating them. This CDR3 has 12 amino acids. The CDR3 region is CASSLLLSPYTF. CDR3 bases: TGTGCCAGCAGTTTACTCCTTTCACCCTACACCTTC.

This clone was counted a single time. The chain joins TRBV13 to TRBJ2-1; the match to TRBD2 covers 12 bases. Germline assignment: CDR1 PRHDT and CDR2 FYEKMQ (reference sequence). The CDR3 consists of 16 residues. V shed 4 bases and J 3 bases; nucleotides not matched to a gene: 4. In nucleotides, the CDR3 is TGTGCCAGCAGCTCCCCGGGACTAGCGGGCTACAATGAGCAGTTCTTC. Encoded protein: CASSSPGLAGYNEQFF.

The rearrangement links TRBV19 to TRBJ2-7, with D tentatively TRBD2 (6 bases). The V gene lost 7 bases and the J gene lost 0 bases, with 13 bases spanning the gap. The CDR3 runs 14 residues. The germline gives CDR1 LNHDA, CDR2 SQIVND (reference sequence). CDR3 residues: CASKAGFSSYEQYF. In DNA, the CDR3 is TGTGCCAGTAAAGCGGGCTTTTCCTCCTACGAGCAGTACTTC.

The J gene is TRBJ2-7, the V gene TRBV23-1; TRBD1 might be the D (6 bases). TRBV23-1 is identified as an open reading frame with a role that is uncertain. The CDR3 contains 16 residues. V lost 0 bases to trimming and J lost 3 bases, with 15 bases between them. For the CDR3, the DNA is TGCGCCAGCAGTCAATCCCGGCAGGGGCATTACTACGAGCAGTACTTC. Amino acid sequence: CASSQSRQGHYYEQYF.

The chain recombines TRBV11-3 with TRBJ1-2, with 8 bases matching TRBD1. Germline V gene lookup returns CDR1 SGHNT and CDR2 YENEEA. V shed 5 bases and J 4 bases; nucleotides not matched to a gene: 3. The CDR3 totals 13 residues. The CDR3, as DNA: TGTGCCAGCAGCCAAACAGGGGGCTATGGCTACACCTTC. It specifies CASSQTGGYGYTF. Variable domain in full (rest from reference TRBV11-3 and TRBJ1-2): EAGVVQSPRYKIIEKKQPVAFWCNPISGHNTLYWYLQNLGQGPELLIRYENEEAVDDSQLPKDRFSAERLKGVDSTLKIQPAELGDSAVYLCASSQTGGYGYTFGSGTRLTVV.

This chain joins TRBV7-3 and TRBJ1-1; TRBD1 agrees at 7 bases. Unmatched junction bases numbered 6, after V lost 5 bases and J lost 3 bases. This CDR3 region has 14 residues. Germline V gene data show CDR1 as SGHTA and CDR2 as FQGTGA. Here the CDR3 DNA reads TGTGCCAGCAGCCGACAGGGAATGGACACTGAAGCTTTCTTT. This sequence encodes CASSRQGMDTEAFF.

The V and J genes are TRBV15 and TRBJ1-1; 8 bases map to TRBD1. The germline V gene encodes CDR1 LNHNV and CDR2 YYDKDF (reference sequence). This CDR3 comprises 16 residues. Unmatched junction bases numbered 9, after V lost 6 bases and J lost 0 bases. CDR3 amino acids: CATRSFRTGMNTEAFF. CDR3 in DNA: TGTGCCACCAGGAGTTTCAGGACAGGGATGAACACTGAAGCTTTCTTT.

This clone showed up just a few times. The chain recombines TRBV3-1 (or the pseudogene TRBV3-2) with TRBJ1-4; a possible D gene is TRBD1 (6 bases). V was trimmed by 4 bases and J by 8 bases, leaving 23 bases between them. Germline V gene lookup returns CDR1 LGHDT and CDR2 YNNKEL (reference sequence). CDR3 length: 17 residues. CDR3 in DNA: TGTGCCAGCAGCCTATTAAGGGCAGGGGAGTTTCGAGAAAAACTGTTTTTT. This codes for CASSLLRAGEFREKLFF.

CDR3 sequence: CASNREVLGMNTEAFF. The CDR3 DNA is TGCGCCAGCAACAGGGAGGTGTTGGGGATGAACACTGAAGCTTTCTTT. V gene TRBV5-1 combines with J gene TRBJ1-1, with D perhaps matching TRBD1 (6 bases). Looked up from germline, CDR1 is SGHRS and CDR2 is YFSETQ. V lost 6 bases to trimming and J lost 0 bases, with 18 bases between them. The CDR3 is made up of 16 amino acids. The complete variable domain, with remaining parts taken from reference TRBV5-1 and TRBJ1-1, reads KAGVTQTPRYLIKTRGQQVTLSCSPISGHRSVSWYQQTPGQGLQFLFEYFSETQRNKGNFPGRFSGRQFSNSRSEMNVSTLELGDSALYLCASNREVLGMNTEAFFGQGTRLTVV.

This clone was recorded once. The CDR3 DNA follows: TGTGCCAGCAGCCAAGGACCTCGGGAGCAGTACTTC. It translates to CASSQGPREQYF. The chain uses TRBV3-1 (or the pseudogene TRBV3-2) and TRBJ2-7; no definite D call. V lost 1 base and J 7 bases, leaving 8 bases between the germline ends. The CDR3 runs to 12 residues. Germline CDR1 reads LGHDT; CDR2 reads YNNKEL (reference sequence).

The V gene is TRBV7-6, the J gene TRBJ1-1; no clear D. CDR3 size: 15 residues. In germline, CDR1 is SGHVS, CDR2 FNYEAQ. Trimming cost V 5 bases and J 5 bases, with 18 bases left between them. DNA for the CDR3: TGTGCCAGCAGCCCAGAGTTGGGGAGGGAGACTGAAGCTTTCTTT. Translated: CASSPELGRETEAFF.

This clone was picked up one time. The chain couples TRBV6-5 to TRBJ1-4; D is possibly TRBD1 (5 bases). Germline V gives CDR1 MNHEY, CDR2 SVGAGI. The CDR3 sequence is 13 residues long. Trimming removed 10 bases at V and 4 bases at J, with 13 bases between. The CDR3 coding sequence is TGTGCCATCGAAGCGGGGGATAATGAAAAACTGTTTTTT. Protein product: CAIEAGDNEKLFF.

The chain carries TRBV13 and TRBJ1-5; D call uncertain. Germline CDR1 is PRHDT and CDR2 is FYEKMQ (reference sequence). Trimming removed 5 bases from V and 0 bases from J, with 8 bases in between. The CDR3 is 14 amino acids. The CDR3 loop reads CASSRTGSNQPQHF. CDR3 DNA: TGTGCCAGCAGCCGGACCGGTAGCAATCAGCCCCAGCATTTT.

This clone has only one observation. This chain uses TRBV5-1 with TRBJ2-3, with D perhaps given as TRBD1 or TRBD2 (6 bases each). This CDR3 has 15 residues. Trimming removed 4 bases from V and 0 bases from J, with 12 bases in between. The germline V gene has CDR1 SGHRS and CDR2 YFSETQ. The CDR3 region is CASSMRGVSTDTQYF. Written as DNA, the CDR3 is TGCGCCAGCAGCATGAGGGGGGTTAGCACAGATACGCAGTATTTT.

J is TRBJ1-1 and V is TRBV2; TRBD1 matches 9 bases. The CDR3 loop spans 14 amino acids. Germline-derived CDR1 and CDR2 are SNHLY and FYNNEI. V gave up 7 bases and J gave up 7 bases; unmatched junction bases: 10. CDR3 in amino acids: CASTVDRGLIEAFF. The CDR3 DNA reads as TGTGCCAGCACCGTGGACAGGGGTTTGATTGAAGCTTTCTTT.

The chain is built from TRBV10-3 and TRBJ2-3; the D gene is possibly TRBD2 (6 bases). The CDR3 has 13 amino acids. The germline CDR1 and CDR2 sequences are ENHRY and SYGVKD. Trimming removed 7 bases from V and 2 bases from J, with 10 bases in between. The CDR3 nucleotides read TGTGCCATCATGTCGGGAGACACAGATACGCAGTATTTT. This codes for CAIMSGDTDTQYF.

In its sample, this clone was seen once. V is TRBV4-1 and J is TRBJ1-6; TRBD1 agrees at 9 bases. Germline V gene lookup returns CDR1 MGHRA and CDR2 YSYEKL. J gave up 6 bases and V 3 bases, and 9 bases lay outside the gene matches. The CDR3 contains 17 residues. CDR3 sequence: CASSHPNRGPINSPLHF. The CDR3 DNA is TGCGCCAGCAGCCATCCTAACAGGGGGCCTATTAATTCACCCCTCCACTTT.

The chain has TRBV7-9 and TRBJ1-2; 9 nucleotides match TRBD1. Germline values: CDR1 SEHNR, CDR2 FQNEAQ (reference sequence). J was trimmed by 0 bases and V by 4 bases; bases with no gene match: 9. The CDR3 is 17 amino acids. The CDR3 sequence: CASSYPGQGRTNYGYTF. CDR3 coding DNA: TGTGCCAGCAGCTACCCGGGACAGGGTCGGACTAACTATGGCTACACCTTC.

The V call is TRBV4-2, the J call TRBJ1-1; D possibly corresponds to TRBD1 (5 bases). The CDR3 is 15 amino acids. V dropped 7 bases and J dropped 1 base, with 16 bases sitting between them. In germline, CDR1 is LGHNA, CDR2 YNFKEQ. Here the CDR3 reads CASTSGPVSNTEAFF. CDR3 DNA: TGTGCCAGCACATCAGGGCCTGTGTCGAACACTGAAGCTTTCTTT.

The chain uses TRBV28 and TRBJ1-3, with D maybe TRBD1 (6 bases). The CDR3 has 16 residues. Between the trimmed V and J ends, which lost 5 bases and 8 bases, there was a span of 22 bases. Germline V lookup: CDR1 MDHEN, CDR2 SYDVKM. The CDR3 spells CASSPPPSRGADTIYF. CDR3 coding DNA: TGTGCCAGCAGTCCGCCACCGTCCAGGGGCGCGGACACCATATATTTT.